This TCR beta chain comes out of a study of blood T cell repertoires in COVID-19 (TCRdb year 2020). Turning to the overall study: Samples covering the acute and convalescent phases of COVID-19 were provided by collaborators in the United States, Italy and Spain. The material from the prospective study consisted of cDNA or gDNA derived from T cells, B-cell-depleted T cells, or PBMCs. The dataset comprised deeply sampled blood TCRbeta repertoires from subjects exposed to, actively infected with, or recovered from COVID-19. The repertoires were released in a freely available public database meant as a resource for research on the immune response to SARS-CoV-2. The samples were drawn from the first 160 participants of the ongoing ImmuneRACE study and from 950 to 1,500 subjects provided by 6 global collaborators. Nearly every sample came with metadata listing a de-identified subject ID, COVID-19 status, age in years and sex. Where HLA class I and class II types were available, the types were taken from metadata supplied by the sample provider, not from assay-based typing.

Results and caveats for the whole study, not just this receptor: Clinical and demographic metadata were provided uncurated, with the amount varying by source and participant.

TCRbeta CDR3 regions were amplified from genomic DNA using the immunoSEQ Assay, a bias-controlled multiplex PCR. From the authors' description of their analysis: The number of nucleated cells in each sample was estimated by amplification of reference gene primers within the assay. Sequence reads were collapsed and filtered to measure the absolute abundance of every unique TCRbeta CDR3 rearrangement. For each sample, productive Simpson clonality was calculated as the square root of Simpson's diversity index over productive rearrangements. TCRdb holds this immuneACCESS table with in-frame rearrangements only. Some clones are missing; in checked studies, unresolved V genes explain under half, and the rest has no known cause. D and trimming were read from the DNA, whereas the V and J calls and clone size are those reported in that table. For this sample the table gives a few hundred thousand clones, of which around 91% were detected only once. The ten largest clonotypes hold under 1.1% of the sample.

One collaborating source in Seattle enrolled patients during active infection and followed them longitudinally through the course of disease. Whole blood was collected in K2EDTA tubes by collaborating institutions according to the institutions' own protocols. For TCRbeta analysis, collaborators shipped samples in one of three forms: frozen whole blood, isolated PBMCs, or DNA extracted from either of those sample types. About this clone: The antigen this receptor binds is unknown. One base away there is no much larger clone; base qualities are not given.

The receptor was derived from a woman between 40 and 50 years old with COVID-19, enrolled during active disease. Sequences were obtained from peripheral blood.

The CDR3 protein: CASSQLPDTEAFF. Here is the DNA: TGTGCCAGCAGCCAACTACCCGACACTGAAGCTTTCTTT. This chain joins TRBV14 to TRBJ1-1, with no confident D gene call. Between the V and J ends, shortened by 2 bases and 3 bases respectively, the junction contains 7 bases. Looking up the germline V gene yields CDR1 SGHDN and CDR2 FVKESK. The CDR3, cysteine through phenylalanine, is 13 amino acids long. The retained sequence is limited to the CDR3, 39 bases, with the frame set at the first base.